This section outlines one TCR beta chain sequence together with its context. The antigen it binds to is not known. Per-base qualities were not stored, and no clone one base away is much larger. TCR CDR3 regions were amplified from genomic DNA by multiplex PCR using the deep immunoSEQ assay. Genomic DNA extracted from each cell subset was distributed evenly over all wells of several immunoSEQ 96-well plates, and each plate served as one replicate. Each replicate PCR for sorted subsets received roughly 0.2 ug genomic DNA, equal to about 30,000 T cell genomes. Purified libraries were quantified with a Qubit 3.0 fluorometer, sized on a Bioanalyzer 2100, and re-quantified with the KAPA Library Quantification kit. A separate single-read 150-cycle Illumina NextSeq 550 flow cell was used to sequence each immunoSEQ 96-well plate. Regarding the original processing steps: Because the immunoSEQ output included only junctional sequences and no quality scores, the filtering could not be the same as the filtering used for full-length reads. Sequences were annotated with PyIR, a Python wrapper for IgBLAST v1.9, using IMGT germline references to assign V/J genes and CDR3. Reads with weak V/J assignments (E-value above 1e-6), missing CDR3, stop codons, out-of-frame junctions, or ambiguous translated residues were removed. A V3J clonotype was defined by an identical inferred V gene, J gene, and CDR3 amino acid sequence. Percentage overlap between repertoires was computed as shared unique clonotypes divided by the size of the smaller repertoire. Repertoire richness was assessed with RTK rarefaction, the Chao1 estimator, and Recon v2.1 estimates of unobserved clonotypes. Generation probabilities for all TCRbeta clonotypes obtained by the gDNA method from a few donors were computed using OLGA. Sourced from immuneACCESS, this table was stored by TCRdb with only in-frame sequences that have V and J called. A share of the clones is absent; for the studies checked, an unresolved V gene accounts for under half, and the remainder has no known explanation. That table furnishes V, J and clone size, whereas the DNA furnished D and trimming. This sample is represented by approximately 2,300,000 clones; 85% to 95% of them were singletons. Approximately 0.41% of the sample belongs to the ten largest clones.

The sample belongs to a study of shared clonotypes between healthy human individuals (dated by TCRdb to the early 2020s). Some background on the complete study: A few men and a couple of women, aged 18 to 49 years, made up the cohort. For each donor, three plates each were used for CD4 naive and CD4 memory, two plates were used for CD8 naive, and one plate was used for CD8 memory. Per donor, leukapheresis produced somewhere between about 0.94 and 10 billion PBMCs. To increase sequencing depth and limit assay-specific biases, TCR repertoire library preparation and sequencing were carried out by different laboratories using diverse techniques. To estimate repertoire size and how much clonotypes are shared between individuals, the study performed deep sequencing of blood TCR repertoires from a few healthy adults. The paper as a whole reports these results and caveats: Larger estimated clonotype richness was generally found for naive subsets than for memory subsets. Incomplete sequencing was indicated by rarefaction of sorted-subset datasets, despite the large sequencing depth. When a few donors were compared, the shared fraction of clonotypes was about 5% for naive CD4, over 3% for naive CD8, roughly 2.5% for memory CD4, and about 0.36% for memory CD8. Sampling was limited to blood, and TCR repertoires in tissue likely differ from TCR repertoires in blood. Higher generation probabilities were observed for clonotypes shared by all four sorted-subset donors than for non-shared clonotypes. Because the study included a small number of donors, the genetic and exposure-history diversity represented was limited. Pairwise subsampling indicated that sequencing depth was expected to affect the degree of clonotype sharing among donors.

CDR1 and CDR2 are read off the germline V gene as MNHNS and SASEGT. The V end loses 4 bases and the J end loses 4 bases, and a stretch of 19 bases separates them. The CDR3 numbers 17 residues from cysteine through phenylalanine. Kept here is only the CDR3 DNA, which spans 51 bases and is read in frame from base 1. Donors were healthy HIV-negative adults with no recently reported acute infections or vaccinations. All donors were Caucasian adults living in Nashville, Tennessee, USA. CD4+ T cells were enriched through magnetic negative selection, after which naive cells were positively selected on CD45RA and the remaining negative fraction served as the memory subset. Blood was obtained by leukapheresis, after which PBMCs were separated by Ficoll-Histopaque density gradient centrifugation and cryopreserved in liquid nitrogen vapor phase. Analytical flow cytometry was used to check the purity and quantity of each magnetically sorted T cell population. Each sorted fraction had its genomic DNA isolated and then quantified by UV absorbance on a Nanodrop 2000c.

This receptor was identified in a man younger than 30 in good health. Some clones in this sample may be carry-over from other donors' samples. The rearranged chain carries TRBV6-1 and TRBJ2-2; TRBD1 is possibly the D segment (6 matching bases). The source material was naive CD4+ T cells from PBMCs. This specimen's cell subset or site label, interpreted: CD45RA+ positively selected. The DNA sequence reads TGTGCCAGCAGTGGAGACCTCTACACAGGGCCCACCGGGGAGCTGTTTTTT. Its translation is CASSGDLYTGPTGELFF.